This is a list of T cell receptor beta chains from one sample in a study of T cells in Graves' hyperthyroidism and ophthalmopathy. TCRdb fed the multiplex PCR reads into MiXCR, producing one record per CDR3 protein. The sample holds 300,000 to 350,000 distinct CDR3 sequences, roughly 20% seen once. Sequencing input: blood. These receptors all come from a woman aged 40 to 49 with Graves' ophthalmopathy. CDR3s include the opening cysteine and the closing phenylalanine or tryptophan. A D gene is named only where the DNA matches it firmly. For some rows the clone size is stated as once, few or many, or as a class when expanded; others skip it.

J gene	D gene	V gene	clone size	CDR3 DNA	CDR3 protein
TRBJ2-2	-	TRBV30	many	TGTGCCTGGAGGTCCCCCGGGGAGCTGTTTTTT	CAWRSPGELFF
TRBJ2-7	-	TRBV30	many	TGTGCCTGGAGGTCAGGGGCCCCAGCCGGGCAGCAGTACTTC	CAWRSGAPAGQQYF
TRBJ2-7	TRBD2	TRBV7-2	-	TGTGCCAGCAGCTTCTCAGCGGGGGGGGTTTACGAGCAGTACTTC	CASSFSAGGVYEQYF
TRBJ2-7	-	TRBV6-4	many	TGTGCCAGCAGTGACGGGATCGGACCCCTCTCCTACGAGCAGTACTTC	CASSDGIGPLSYEQYF
TRBJ2-7	TRBD2	TRBV30	many	TGTGCCTGGAGAGATCGCACGACTAGCCCCTACGAGCAGTACTTC	CAWRDRTTSPYEQYF
TRBJ2-4	-	TRBV5-1	many	TGCGCCACCCGGTCAGGGGGGCAGGGAAACATTCAGTACTTC	CATRSGGQGNIQYF
TRBJ1-1	TRBD1	TRBV29-1	many	TGCAGCGTTGAATGGTCGAGGGGGCTGGCTGAAGCTTTCTTT	CSVEWSRGLAEAFF
TRBJ2-5	TRBD1	TRBV5-5	many	TGTGCCAGCAGGCAGGGGACAGGGTTCACGGAGACCCAGTACTTC	CASRQGTGFTETQYF
TRBJ1-1	-	TRBV4-1	many	TGCGCCAGCAGCCAAGATATTACCTCCAACACTGAAGCTTTCTTT	CASSQDITSNTEAFF
TRBJ2-7	TRBD2	TRBV4-2	-	TGTGCCAGCAGCCAGCCGGGACTAGCGGGAGATATCTCCTACGAGCAGTACTTC	CASSQPGLAGDISYEQYF
TRBJ1-5	-	TRBV30	many	TGTGCCTGGAGTGTACGGGACATAAGACGGCCCCAGCATTTT	CAWSVRDIRRPQHF
TRBJ1-2	TRBD1	TRBV11-1	many	TGTGCCAGCAGCGTTGACAGGGGGCGGTCGAACTATGGCTACACCTTC	CASSVDRGRSNYGYTF
TRBJ2-7	-	TRBV27	many	TGTGCCACCCGAGGGTTTGATCTGTACGAGCAGTACTTC	CATRGFDLYEQYF
TRBJ2-7	-	TRBV4-3	many	TGCGCCAGCAGCCAAGCCAAGGCGGGTCCAAATACCGAGCAGTACTTC	CASSQAKAGPNTEQYF
TRBJ2-6	TRBD1	TRBV2	many	TGTGCCAGCAGTGGACAGGGCAGCGGTGGGGCCAACGTCCTGACTTTC	CASSGQGSGGANVLTF